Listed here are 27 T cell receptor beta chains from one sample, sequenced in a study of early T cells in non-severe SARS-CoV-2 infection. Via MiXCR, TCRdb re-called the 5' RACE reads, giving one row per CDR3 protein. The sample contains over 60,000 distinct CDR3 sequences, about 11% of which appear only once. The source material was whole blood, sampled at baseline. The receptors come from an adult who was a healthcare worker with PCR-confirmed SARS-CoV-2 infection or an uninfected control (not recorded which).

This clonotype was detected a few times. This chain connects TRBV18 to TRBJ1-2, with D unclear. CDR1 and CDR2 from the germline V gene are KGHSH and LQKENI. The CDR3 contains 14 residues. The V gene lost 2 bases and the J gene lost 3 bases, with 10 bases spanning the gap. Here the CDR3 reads CASSPAGKDYGYTF. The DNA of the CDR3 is TGTGCCAGCTCACCAGCCGGAAAGGACTATGGCTACACCTTC.

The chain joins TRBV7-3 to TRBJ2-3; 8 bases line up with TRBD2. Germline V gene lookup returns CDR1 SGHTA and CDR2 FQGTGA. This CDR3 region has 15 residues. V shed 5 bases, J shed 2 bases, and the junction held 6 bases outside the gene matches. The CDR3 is CASSPLAGSTDTQYF. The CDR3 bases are TGTGCCAGCAGCCCATTAGCGGGGTCCACAGATACGCAGTATTTT.

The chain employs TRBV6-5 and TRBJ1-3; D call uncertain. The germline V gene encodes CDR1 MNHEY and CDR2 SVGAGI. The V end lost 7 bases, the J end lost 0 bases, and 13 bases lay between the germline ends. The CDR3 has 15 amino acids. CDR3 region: CASTRSQSSGNTIYF. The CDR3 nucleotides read TGTGCCAGCACCAGATCCCAGAGCTCTGGAAACACCATATATTTT.

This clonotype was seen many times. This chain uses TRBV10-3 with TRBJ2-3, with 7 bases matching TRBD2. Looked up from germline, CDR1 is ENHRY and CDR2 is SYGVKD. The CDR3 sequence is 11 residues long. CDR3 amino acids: CASGRSDTQYF. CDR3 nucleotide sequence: TGTGCTAGCGGGCGTTCAGATACGCAGTATTTT.

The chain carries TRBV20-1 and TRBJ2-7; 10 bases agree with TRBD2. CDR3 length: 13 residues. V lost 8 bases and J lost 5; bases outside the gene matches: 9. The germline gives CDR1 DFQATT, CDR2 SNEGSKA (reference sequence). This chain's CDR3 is CSSRAGGRDEQYF. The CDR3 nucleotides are TGCAGTTCCCGAGCGGGGGGGCGGGACGAGCAGTACTTC.

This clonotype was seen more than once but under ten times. CDR3 coding DNA: TGTGCCTGGAGACGGGGTCCCCTTAGGTCCTACAATGAGCAGTTCTTC. It codes for CAWRRGPLRSYNEQFF. V and J are TRBV30 and TRBJ2-1; D is perhaps TRBD2 (5 bases). The CDR3 contains 16 residues. Germline CDR1 reads GTSNPN; CDR2 reads SVGIG (reference sequence). V lost 3 bases and J lost 1, with 16 bases in between. Full variable domain (remainder filled in from reference TRBV30 and TRBJ2-1): SQTIHQWPATLVQPVGSPLSLECTVEGTSNPNLYWYRQAAGRGLQLLFYSVGIGQISSEVPQNLSASRPQDRQFILSSKKLLLSDSGFYLCAWRRGPLRSYNEQFFGPGTRLTVL.

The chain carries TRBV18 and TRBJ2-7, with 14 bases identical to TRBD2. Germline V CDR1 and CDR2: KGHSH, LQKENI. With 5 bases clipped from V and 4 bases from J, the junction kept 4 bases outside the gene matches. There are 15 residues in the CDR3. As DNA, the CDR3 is TGTGCCAGCTCATCGACTAGCGGGGGGGTTTACGAGCAGTACTTC. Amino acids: CASSSTSGGVYEQYF.

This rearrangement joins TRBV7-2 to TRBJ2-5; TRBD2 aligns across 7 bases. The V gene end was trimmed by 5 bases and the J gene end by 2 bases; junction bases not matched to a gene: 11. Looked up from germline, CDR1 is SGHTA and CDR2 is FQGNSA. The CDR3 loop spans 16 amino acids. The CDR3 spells CASSPSRGVRQETQYF. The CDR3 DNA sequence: TGTGCCAGCAGCCCCTCTCGGGGGGTGCGACAAGAGACCCAGTACTTC.

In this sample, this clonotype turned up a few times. CDR3 in amino acids: CASSTRTGSYEQYF. The CDR3 DNA reads as TGTGCCAGCAGCACCCGGACGGGGTCCTACGAGCAGTACTTC. The rearrangement links TRBV7-2 to TRBJ2-7; the D gene is possibly TRBD2 (5 bases). Between the trimmed V and J ends, which lost 5 bases and 1 base, there was a span of 12 bases. This CDR3 has 14 amino acids. Germline V gene lookup returns CDR1 SGHTA and CDR2 FQGNSA.

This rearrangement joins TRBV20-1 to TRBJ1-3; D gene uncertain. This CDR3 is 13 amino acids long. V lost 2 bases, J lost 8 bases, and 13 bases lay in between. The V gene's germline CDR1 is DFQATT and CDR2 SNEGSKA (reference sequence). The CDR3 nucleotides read TGCAGTGCTAGACCTCAGTGGGTTGACACCATATATTTT. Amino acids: CSARPQWVDTIYF.

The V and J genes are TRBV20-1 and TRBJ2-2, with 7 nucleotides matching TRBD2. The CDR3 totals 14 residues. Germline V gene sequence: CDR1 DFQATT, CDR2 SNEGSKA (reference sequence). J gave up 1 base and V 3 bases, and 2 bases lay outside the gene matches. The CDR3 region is CSASGLGNTGELFF. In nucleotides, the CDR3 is TGCAGTGCTAGCGGACTAGGGAACACCGGGGAGCTGTTTTTT.

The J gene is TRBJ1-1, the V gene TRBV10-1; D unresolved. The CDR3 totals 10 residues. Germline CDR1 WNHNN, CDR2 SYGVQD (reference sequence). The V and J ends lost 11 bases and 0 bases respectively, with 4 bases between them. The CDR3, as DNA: TGCGCCCCGGTGAACACTGAAGCTTTCTTT. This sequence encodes CAPVNTEAFF.

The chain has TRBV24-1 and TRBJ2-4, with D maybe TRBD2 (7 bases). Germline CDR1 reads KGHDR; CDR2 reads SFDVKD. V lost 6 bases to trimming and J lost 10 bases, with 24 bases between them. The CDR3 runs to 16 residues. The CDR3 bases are TGTGCCACCAGTCAATGTGGGGGGGGGCCTCATAAGATTCAGTACTTC. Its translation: CATSQCGGGPHKIQYF.

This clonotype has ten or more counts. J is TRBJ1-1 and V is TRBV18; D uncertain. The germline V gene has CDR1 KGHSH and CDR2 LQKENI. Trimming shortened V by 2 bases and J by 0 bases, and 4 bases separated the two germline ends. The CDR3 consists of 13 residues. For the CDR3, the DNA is TGTGCCAGCTCACCAGGGGTGAACACTGAAGCTTTCTTT. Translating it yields CASSPGVNTEAFF.

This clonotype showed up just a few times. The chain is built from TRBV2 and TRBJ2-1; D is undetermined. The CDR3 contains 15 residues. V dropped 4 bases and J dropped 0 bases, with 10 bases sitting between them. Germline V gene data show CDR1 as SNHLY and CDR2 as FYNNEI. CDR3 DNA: TGTGCCAGCAGTGTTTACCCGAGCTCCTACAATGAGCAGTTCTTC. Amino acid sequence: CASSVYPSSYNEQFF.

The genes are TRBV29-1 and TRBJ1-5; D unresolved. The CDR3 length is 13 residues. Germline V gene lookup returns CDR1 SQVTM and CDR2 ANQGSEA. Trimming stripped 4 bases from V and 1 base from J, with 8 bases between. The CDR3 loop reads CSVGGGSNQPQHF. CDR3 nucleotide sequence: TGCAGCGTTGGCGGTGGCAGCAATCAGCCCCAGCATTTT. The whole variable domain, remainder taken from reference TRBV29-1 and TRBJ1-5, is SAVISQKPSRDICQRGTSLTIQCQVDSQVTMMFWYRQQPGQSLTLIATANQGSEATYESGFVIDKFPISRPNLTFSTLTVSNMSPEDSSIYLCSVGGGSNQPQHFGDGTRLSIL.

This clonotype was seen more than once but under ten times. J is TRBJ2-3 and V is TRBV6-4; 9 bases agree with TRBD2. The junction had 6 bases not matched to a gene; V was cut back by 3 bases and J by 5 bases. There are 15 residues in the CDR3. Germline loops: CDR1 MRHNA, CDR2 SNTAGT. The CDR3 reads CASSEVAGEVDTQYF. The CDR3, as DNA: TGTGCCAGCAGTGAGGTAGCGGGGGAAGTAGATACGCAGTATTTT.

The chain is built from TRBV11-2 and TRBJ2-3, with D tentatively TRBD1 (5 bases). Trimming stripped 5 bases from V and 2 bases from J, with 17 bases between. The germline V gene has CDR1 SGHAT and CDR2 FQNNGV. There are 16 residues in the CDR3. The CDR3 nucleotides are TGTGCCAGCAGCGGTAGACAGAGACCCAACACAGATACGCAGTATTTT. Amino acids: CASSGRQRPNTDTQYF. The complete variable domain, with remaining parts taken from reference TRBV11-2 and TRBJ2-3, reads EAGVAQSPRYKIIEKRQSVAFWCNPISGHATLYWYQQILGQGPKLLIQFQNNGVVDDSQLPKDRFSAERLKGVDSTLKIQPAKLEDSAVYLCASSGRQRPNTDTQYFGPGTRLTVL.

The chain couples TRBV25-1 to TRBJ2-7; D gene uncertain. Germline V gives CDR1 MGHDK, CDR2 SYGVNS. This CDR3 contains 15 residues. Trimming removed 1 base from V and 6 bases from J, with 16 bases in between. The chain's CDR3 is CASSESGKGMPEQYF. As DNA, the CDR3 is TGTGCCAGCAGTGAATCAGGCAAGGGTATGCCCGAGCAGTACTTC.

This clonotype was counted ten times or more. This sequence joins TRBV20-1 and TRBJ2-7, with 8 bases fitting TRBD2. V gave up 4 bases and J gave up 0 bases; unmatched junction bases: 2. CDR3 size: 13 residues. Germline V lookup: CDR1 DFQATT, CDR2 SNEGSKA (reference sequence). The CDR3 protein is CSATGGSSYEQYF. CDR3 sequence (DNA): TGCAGTGCTACGGGGGGGAGCTCCTACGAGCAGTACTTC.

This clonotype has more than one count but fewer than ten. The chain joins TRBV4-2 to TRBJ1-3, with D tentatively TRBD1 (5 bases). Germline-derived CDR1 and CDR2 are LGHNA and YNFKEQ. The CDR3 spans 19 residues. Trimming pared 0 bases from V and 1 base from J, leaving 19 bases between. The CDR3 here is CASSQERGSAGGSGNTIYF. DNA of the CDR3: TGTGCCAGCAGCCAAGAAAGGGGCTCAGCGGGCGGATCTGGAAACACCATATATTTT.

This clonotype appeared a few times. The chain's CDR3 is CASSPWTEETQYF. CDR3 DNA: TGTGCCAGCAGCCCCTGGACTGAAGAGACCCAGTACTTC. The chain combines TRBV11-2 with TRBJ2-5; possibly TRBD2 for D (5 bases). Trimming cost V 5 bases and J 3 bases, with 10 bases left between them. CDR1 SGHAT and CDR2 FQNNGV come from the germline V gene. The CDR3 contains 13 residues.

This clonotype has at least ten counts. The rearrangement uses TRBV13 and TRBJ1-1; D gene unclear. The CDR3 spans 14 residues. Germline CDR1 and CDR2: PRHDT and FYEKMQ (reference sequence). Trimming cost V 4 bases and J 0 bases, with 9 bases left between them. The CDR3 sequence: CASSSRTVNTEAFF. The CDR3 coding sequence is TGTGCCAGCAGCTCTCGGACCGTGAACACTGAAGCTTTCTTT.

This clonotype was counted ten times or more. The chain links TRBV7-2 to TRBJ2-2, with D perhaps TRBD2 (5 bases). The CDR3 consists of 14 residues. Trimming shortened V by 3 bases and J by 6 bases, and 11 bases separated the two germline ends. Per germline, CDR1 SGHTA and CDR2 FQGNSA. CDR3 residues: CASSLLNGAGELFF. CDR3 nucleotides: TGTGCCAGCAGCTTGCTAAACGGGGCCGGGGAGCTGTTTTTT.

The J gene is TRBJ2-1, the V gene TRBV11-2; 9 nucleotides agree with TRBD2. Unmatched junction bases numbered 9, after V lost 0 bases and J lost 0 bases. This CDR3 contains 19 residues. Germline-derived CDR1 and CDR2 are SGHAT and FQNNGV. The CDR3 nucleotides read TGTGCCAGCAGCTTAGATGGGCAACTAGCGGGCCCCTCCTACAATGAGCAGTTCTTC. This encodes CASSLDGQLAGPSYNEQFF.

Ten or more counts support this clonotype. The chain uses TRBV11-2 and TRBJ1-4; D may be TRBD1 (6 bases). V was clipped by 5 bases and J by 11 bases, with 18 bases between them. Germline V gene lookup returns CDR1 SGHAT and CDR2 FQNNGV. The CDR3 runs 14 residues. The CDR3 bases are TGTGCCAGCAGCCCCGGACAGTCCAATGGGAAACTGTTTTTT. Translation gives CASSPGQSNGKLFF.

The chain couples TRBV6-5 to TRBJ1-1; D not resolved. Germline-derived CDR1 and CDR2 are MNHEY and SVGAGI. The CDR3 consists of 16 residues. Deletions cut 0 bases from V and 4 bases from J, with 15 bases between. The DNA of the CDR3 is TGTGCCAGCAGTTACTCGCACTTCGGTGCTAGCACTGAAGCTTTCTTT. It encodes CASSYSHFGASTEAFF.